The rows below give T cell receptor beta chains drawn from one sample of a study of beta chain features in type 1 diabetes. The protocol was immunoSEQ multiplex PCR, while the TCRdb copy is restricted to in-frame clones and leaves out a portion. The table lists about 290,000 clones, 8% of them singletons. Material: central memory CD4+ T cells from blood. The receptor set was obtained from a woman between 18 and 30 years old in good health. CDR3s include the opening cysteine and the closing phenylalanine or tryptophan. The D gene is left open where the match is weak. Part of the rows lack a size; the others show once, few, many or a class for expanded clones.

v_gene	j_gene	abundance	d_gene	CDR3aa	CDR3nt
TRBV7-9	TRBJ2-5	NA	TRBD2	CASSPGLAGGPGETQYF	TGTGCCAGCAGCCCCGGACTAGCGGGAGGGCCGGGTGAGACCCAGTACTTC
TRBV21-1	TRBJ2-1	many	NA	CASSKVGDEQFF	TGTGCCAGCAGCAAAGTTGGTGATGAGCAGTTCTTC
TRBV5-1	TRBJ1-5	few	NA	CASSLVPDINQPQHF	TGCGCCAGCAGCTTGGTACCAGATATTAATCAGCCCCAGCATTTT
TRBV5-6	TRBJ1-2	NA	TRBD1	CASSWDRKSNYGYTF	TGTGCCAGCAGCTGGGACAGGAAGTCCAACTATGGCTACACCTTC
TRBV29-1	TRBJ2-7	NA	NA	CSVQEPPYEQYF	TGCAGCGTGCAGGAACCTCCCTACGAGCAGTACTTC
TRBV9	TRBJ1-4	few	TRBD1	CASSAIPPGQGATNEKLFF	TGTGCCAGCAGCGCTATCCCACCGGGACAGGGGGCAACTAATGAAAAACTGTTTTTT
TRBV28	TRBJ2-5	NA	NA	CASSLPAQETQYF	TGTGCCAGCAGTTTGCCGGCTCAAGAGACCCAGTACTTC
TRBV7-2	TRBJ2-5	few	NA	CASSLAGLQTQYF	TGTGCCAGCAGCTTAGCAGGGTTGCAGACCCAGTACTTC
TRBV18	TRBJ1-5	few	NA	CASSQRSGMDQPQHF	TGTGCCAGCTCACAAAGGTCAGGGATGGATCAGCCCCAGCATTTT
TRBV29-1	TRBJ2-2	few	NA	CSVLRDLNTGELFF	TGCAGCGTCCTCCGGGACTTAAACACCGGGGAGCTGTTTTTT
TRBV7-2	TRBJ2-3	few	NA	CASSFSTQDTQYF	TGTGCCAGCAGCTTTAGCACTCAGGATACGCAGTATTTT
TRBV29-1	TRBJ1-1	NA	NA	CSVERNRGAKAFF	TGCAGCGTTGAAAGAAATCGAGGTGCGAAAGCTTTCTTT
TRBV5-5	TRBJ2-7	few	TRBD1	CASNLQGAYEQYF	TGTGCCAGCAACTTACAGGGGGCCTACGAGCAGTACTTC
TRBV5-4	TRBJ2-1	few	NA	CASSPPGGSYNEQFF	TGTGCCAGCAGCCCCCCAGGGGGGTCCTACAATGAGCAGTTCTTC
TRBV14	TRBJ2-1	few	NA	CASSQLRGFSQNEQFF	TGTGCCAGCAGCCAACTCAGGGGATTTAGCCAAAATGAGCAGTTCTTC
TRBV2	TRBJ2-5	NA	NA	CASSDGWGETQYF	TGTGCCAGCAGTGACGGCTGGGGAGAGACCCAGTACTTC
TRBV2	TRBJ2-3	few	TRBD2	CASSPLAVDTQYF	TGTGCCAGCAGCCCCCTAGCGGTGGATACGCAGTATTTT
TRBV6-1	TRBJ1-1	NA	NA	CASPPQGGDTEAFF	TGTGCCAGCCCCCCACAAGGCGGGGACACTGAAGCTTTCTTT
TRBV7-2	TRBJ2-3	NA	NA	CATLTQGLATDTQYF	TGTGCCACCCTCACGCAGGGGTTGGCCACAGATACGCAGTATTTT
TRBV5-8	TRBJ2-1	few	NA	CASSLGTSYNEQFF	TGTGCCAGCAGCCTCGGGACGTCTTACAATGAGCAGTTCTTC
TRBV7-2	TRBJ2-3	once	NA	CASSSVDYETFTRTDTQYF	TGTGCCAGCAGCTCTGTGGACTACGAGACCTTTACCCGCACAGATACGCAGTATTTT
TRBV4-2	TRBJ1-2	NA	NA	CASSQGTDGRGYTF	TGTGCCAGCAGCCAAGGGACCGACGGAAGGGGCTACACCTTC
TRBV18	TRBJ2-3	few	NA	CASSLPGADTQYF	TGTGCCAGCTCACTCCCGGGGGCAGATACGCAGTATTTT
TRBV5-6	TRBJ1-3	many	NA	CASSLTYRDGNTIYF	TGTGCCAGCAGCCTAACGTACAGAGATGGAAACACCATATATTTT
TRBV11-2	TRBJ2-3	few	TRBD2	CASSRGTSGTDTQYF	TGTGCCAGCAGCCGCGGGACTAGCGGAACAGATACGCAGTATTTT
TRBV10-3	TRBJ1-2	few	TRBD1	CAISGDRVWGYTF	TGTGCCATCAGTGGCGACAGGGTGTGGGGCTACACCTTC
TRBV25-1	TRBJ1-6	few	NA	CASTGHTYNSPLHF	TGTGCCAGCACGGGACACACCTATAATTCACCCCTCCACTTT
TRBV18	TRBJ1-5	NA	TRBD1	CASSPRTGENQPQHF	TGTGCCAGCTCACCCCGGACAGGGGAGAATCAGCCCCAGCATTTT
TRBV7-2	TRBJ1-4	NA	TRBD1	CASSSQTGANEKLFF	TGTGCCAGCAGCTCCCAGACAGGGGCTAATGAAAAACTGTTTTTT
TRBV19	TRBJ1-5	few	NA	CASTSPTYSNQPQHF	TGTGCCAGTACTTCGCCGACTTATAGCAATCAGCCCCAGCATTTT
TRBV6-5	TRBJ2-2	few	TRBD2	CASSYAGGFAGELFF	TGTGCCAGCAGTTACGCGGGGGGCTTCGCCGGGGAGCTGTTTTTT
TRBV7-2	TRBJ1-1	few	NA	CASSLDSTRNTEAFF	TGTGCCAGCAGCTTAGATTCCACACGGAACACTGAAGCTTTCTTT
TRBV7-7	TRBJ2-7	once	TRBD1	CASSPGTGRYEQYF	TGTGCTAGCAGTCCCGGGACAGGGCGCTACGAGCAGTACTTC
TRBV4-1	TRBJ2-1	NA	TRBD1	CASSHTDRGSYNEQFF	TGCGCCAGCAGCCATACCGACAGGGGTTCGTACAATGAGCAGTTCTTC
TRBV29-1	TRBJ2-5	many	TRBD2	CSVDEGGLETQYF	TGCAGCGTTGACGAGGGAGGGTTGGAGACCCAGTACTTC
TRBV5-8	TRBJ2-1	few	NA	CASSRGQFYNEQFF	TGTGCCAGCAGCCGTGGACAGTTCTACAATGAGCAGTTCTTC
TRBV11-2	TRBJ2-7	NA	NA	CASSLTGLTRRDEQYF	TGTGCCAGCAGCTTGACGGGCCTCACTCGAAGGGACGAGCAGTACTTC
TRBV7-8	TRBJ2-3	NA	NA	CASSLVAPRSTDTQYF	TGTGCCAGCAGCTTAGTAGCGCCCAGGTCGACAGATACGCAGTATTTT
TRBV11-3	TRBJ2-3	few	TRBD2	CASSFGEGDTQYF	TGTGCCAGCAGCTTCGGGGAGGGAGATACGCAGTATTTT
TRBV7-9	TRBJ1-5	few	NA	CASSLAGPSYQPQHF	TGTGCCAGCAGCTTAGCGGGGCCCTCTTATCAGCCCCAGCATTTT
TRBV7-2	TRBJ2-1	many	NA	CASSFLSGTSFGNEQFF	TGTGCCAGCAGCTTCCTTAGCGGTACTAGCTTCGGCAATGAGCAGTTCTTC
TRBV7-2	TRBJ2-7	NA	NA	CASNTNRQTYEQYF	TGTGCCAGCAATACCAATCGACAGACCTACGAGCAGTACTTC
TRBV29-1	TRBJ1-1	few	NA	CSGRGNTEAFF	TGCAGCGGCAGGGGGAACACTGAAGCTTTCTTT
TRBV7-9	TRBJ1-4	few	TRBD1	CASSINRDRSVEKLFF	TGTGCCAGCAGCATAAACCGGGACAGGTCTGTCGAAAAACTGTTTTTT
TRBV25-1	TRBJ2-3	NA	NA	CASSKGTDTQYF	TGTGCCAGCAGTAAGGGTACAGATACGCAGTATTTT
TRBV4-2	TRBJ2-2	NA	NA	CASSPGQGPTGELFF	TGTGCCAGCAGCCCAGGGCAGGGTCCCACCGGGGAGCTGTTTTTT
TRBV7-2	TRBJ2-1	few	NA	CASSPRASLDEQFF	TGTGCCAGCAGCCCCAGGGCTAGTCTCGATGAGCAGTTCTTC
TRBV5-4	TRBJ1-1	few	NA	CASSLAGMNTEAFF	TGTGCCAGCAGCTTGGCGGGTATGAACACTGAAGCTTTCTTT